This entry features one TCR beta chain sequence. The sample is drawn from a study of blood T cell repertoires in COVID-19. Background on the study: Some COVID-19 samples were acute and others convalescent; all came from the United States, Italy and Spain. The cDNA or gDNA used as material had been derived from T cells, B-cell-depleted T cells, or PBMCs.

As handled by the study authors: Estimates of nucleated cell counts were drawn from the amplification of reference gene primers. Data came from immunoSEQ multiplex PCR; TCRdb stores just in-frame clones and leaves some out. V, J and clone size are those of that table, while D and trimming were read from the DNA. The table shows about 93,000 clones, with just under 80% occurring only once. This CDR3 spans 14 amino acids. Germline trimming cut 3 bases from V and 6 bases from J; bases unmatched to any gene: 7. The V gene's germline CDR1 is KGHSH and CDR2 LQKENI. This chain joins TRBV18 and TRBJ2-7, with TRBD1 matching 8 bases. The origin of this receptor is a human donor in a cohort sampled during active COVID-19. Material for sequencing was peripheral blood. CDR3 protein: CASSPSSTGVEQYF. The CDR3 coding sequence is TGTGCCAGCTCACCTTCGTCGACAGGGGTCGAGCAGTACTTC.